This TCR beta chain was identified in a study of beta chain features in type 1 diabetes. Findings and limits, study-wide: In comparison with healthy donors, patients had naive, central memory and Treg TCRB repertoires that appeared more similar.

The entirety of the isolated RNA underwent reverse transcription, so expressed TCRB transcripts were sequenced. The read count averaged around 3.5 million across naive, central memory and regulatory T cell samples. The assay was immunoSEQ multiplex PCR, and TCRdb's table has in-frame clones only and misses some. The sample lists some 330,000 clones, approximately 10% occurring once. Worth noting for this clone: Antigen unknown.

Germline loops: CDR1 MNHNY, CDR2 SVGAGI (reference sequence). This CDR3 comprises 14 residues. Trimming pared 7 bases from V and 2 bases from J, leaving 14 bases between. The sample taken for sequencing was naive CD4+ T cells from blood. The clonotype was recovered from a woman in her thirties in good health. The chain links TRBV6-6 to TRBJ1-2; possible D gene TRBD1, 6 bases. The CDR3 protein is CASTRQDGNYGYTF. In nucleotides, the CDR3 is TGTGCCAGCACCCGACAGGACGGGAACTATGGCTACACCTTC.